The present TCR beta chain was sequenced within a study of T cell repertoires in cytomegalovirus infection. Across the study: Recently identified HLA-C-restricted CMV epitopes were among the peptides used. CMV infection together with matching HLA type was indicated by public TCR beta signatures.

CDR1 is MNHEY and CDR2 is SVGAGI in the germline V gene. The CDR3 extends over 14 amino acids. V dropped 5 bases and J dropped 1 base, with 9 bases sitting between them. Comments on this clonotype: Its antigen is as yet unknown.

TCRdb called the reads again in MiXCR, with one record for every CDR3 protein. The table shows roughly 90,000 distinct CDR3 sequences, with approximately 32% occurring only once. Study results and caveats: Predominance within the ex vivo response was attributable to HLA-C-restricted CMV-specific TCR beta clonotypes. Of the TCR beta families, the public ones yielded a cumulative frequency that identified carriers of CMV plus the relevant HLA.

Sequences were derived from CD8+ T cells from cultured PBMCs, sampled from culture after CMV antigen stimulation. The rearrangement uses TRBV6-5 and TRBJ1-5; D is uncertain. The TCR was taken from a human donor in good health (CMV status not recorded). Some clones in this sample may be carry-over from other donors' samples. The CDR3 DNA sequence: TGTGCCAGCAGTGAAACACAGAGCAATCAGCCCCAGCATTTT. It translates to CASSETQSNQPQHF.